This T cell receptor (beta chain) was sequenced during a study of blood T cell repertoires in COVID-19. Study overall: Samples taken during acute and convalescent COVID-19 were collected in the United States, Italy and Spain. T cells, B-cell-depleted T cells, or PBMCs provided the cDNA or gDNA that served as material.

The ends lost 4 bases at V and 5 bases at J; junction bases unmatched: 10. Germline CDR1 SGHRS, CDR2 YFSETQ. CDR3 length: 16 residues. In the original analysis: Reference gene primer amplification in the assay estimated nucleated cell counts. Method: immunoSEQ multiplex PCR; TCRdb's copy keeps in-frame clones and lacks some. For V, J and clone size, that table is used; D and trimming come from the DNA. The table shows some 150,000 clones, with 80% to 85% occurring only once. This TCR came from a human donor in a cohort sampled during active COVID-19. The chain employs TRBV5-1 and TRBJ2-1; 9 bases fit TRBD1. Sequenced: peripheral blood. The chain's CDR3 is CASSLGQGTRNNEQFF. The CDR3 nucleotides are TGCGCCAGCAGCCTAGGACAGGGGACACGGAACAATGAGCAGTTCTTC.